This TCR beta chain was sequenced in a study of neurological immune-mediated disorders. Study-wide results and caveats: Phylogenetic grouping assigned the repertoires of 18 of 34 multiple sclerosis patients to a single related-CDR3 cluster, representing a possible signature.

In this sample, this clonotype turned up many times. The antigen is undetermined. 5'RACE employing 10-nucleotide random UMIs yielded the cDNA. TCRdb re-called the 5' RACE reads through MiXCR, storing one row per CDR3 protein. Counted here are approximately 84,000 distinct CDR3 sequences, approximately 4.3% occurring once; the ten biggest clones make up approximately 5.4%. Described time point: longitudinal time-point 3. V lost 7 bases, J lost 5 bases, and 20 bases lay in between. CDR1 and CDR2 (germline): MNHEY, SVGAGI. The CDR3 has 15 amino acids. V is TRBV6-5 and J is TRBJ1-2; D might be TRBD1 (5 bases). The TCR comes from a woman aged 55-70 years with multiple sclerosis. The source material was PBMCs. CDR3 in amino acids: CASTPGGTPGYGYTF. CDR3 coding DNA: TGTGCCAGCACCCCGGGGGGTACTCCCGGATATGGCTACACCTTC.